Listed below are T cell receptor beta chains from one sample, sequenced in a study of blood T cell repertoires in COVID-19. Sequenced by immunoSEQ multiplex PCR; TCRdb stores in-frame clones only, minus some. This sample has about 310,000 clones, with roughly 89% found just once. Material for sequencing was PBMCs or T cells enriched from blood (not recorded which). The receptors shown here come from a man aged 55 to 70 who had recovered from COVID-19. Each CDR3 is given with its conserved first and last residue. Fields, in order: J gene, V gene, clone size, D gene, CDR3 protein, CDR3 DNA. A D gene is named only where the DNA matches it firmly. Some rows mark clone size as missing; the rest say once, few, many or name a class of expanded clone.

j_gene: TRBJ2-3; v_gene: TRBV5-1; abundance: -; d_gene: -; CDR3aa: CASSLGYPDTQYF; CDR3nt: TGCGCCAGCAGCTTGGGCTACCCAGATACGCAGTATTTT
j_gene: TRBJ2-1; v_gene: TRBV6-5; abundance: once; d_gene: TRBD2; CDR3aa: CASVGAGGFHNEQFF; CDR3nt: TGTGCCAGCGTCGGGGCGGGAGGGTTCCACAATGAGCAGTTCTTC
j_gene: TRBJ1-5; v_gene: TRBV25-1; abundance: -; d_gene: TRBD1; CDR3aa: CASSLQGTYQPQHF; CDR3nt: TGTGCCAGCAGCTTACAGGGGACCTATCAGCCCCAGCATTTT
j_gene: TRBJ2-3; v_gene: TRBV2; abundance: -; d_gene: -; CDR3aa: CASRGGYSTDTQYF; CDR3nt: TGTGCCAGCAGAGGCGGGTATAGCACAGATACGCAGTATTTT
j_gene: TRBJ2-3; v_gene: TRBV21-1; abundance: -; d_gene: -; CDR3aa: CASSIPPPTSGSTDTQYF; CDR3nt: TGTGCCAGCAGCATTCCGCCGCCGACTAGCGGGAGTACAGATACGCAGTATTTT
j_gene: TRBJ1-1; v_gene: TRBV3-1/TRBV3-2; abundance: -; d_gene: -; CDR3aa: CASSQGGQGGTEAFF; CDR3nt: TGTGCCAGCAGCCAAGGCGGTCAGGGAGGCACTGAAGCTTTCTTT
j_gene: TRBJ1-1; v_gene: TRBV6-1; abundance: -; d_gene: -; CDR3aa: CASSESTEVFF; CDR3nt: TGTGCCAGCAGTGAAAGCACTGAAGTTTTCTTT
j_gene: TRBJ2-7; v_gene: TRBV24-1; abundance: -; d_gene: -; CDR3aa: CATSDSGGQSYEQYF; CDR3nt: TGTGCCACCAGTGATTCCGGGGGACAGTCCTACGAGCAGTACTTC
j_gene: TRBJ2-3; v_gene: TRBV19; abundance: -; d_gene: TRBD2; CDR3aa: CASSPRLAGGFHTQYF; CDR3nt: TGTGCCAGTAGTCCCCGGCTAGCGGGAGGATTCCATACGCAGTATTTT
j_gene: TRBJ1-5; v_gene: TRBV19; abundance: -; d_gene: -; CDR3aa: CASSIDGSGNSNQPQHF; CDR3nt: TGTGCCAGTAGTATAGACGGGTCAGGGAATAGCAATCAGCCCCAGCATTTT
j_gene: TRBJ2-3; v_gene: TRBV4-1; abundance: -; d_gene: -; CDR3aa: CASSQVPGTQGTDTQYF; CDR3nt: TGCGCCAGCAGCCAGGTTCCCGGGACACAAGGCACAGATACACAGTATTTT
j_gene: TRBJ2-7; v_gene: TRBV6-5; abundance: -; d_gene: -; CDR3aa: CASSYTLGGGEQYF; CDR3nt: TGTGCCAGCAGTTACACCCTAGGGGGTGGAGAGCAGTACTTC
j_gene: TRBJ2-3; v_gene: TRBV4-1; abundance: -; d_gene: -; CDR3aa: CASSQDRGARDTQYF; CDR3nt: TGCGCCAGCAGCCAAGATCGGGGGGCACGGGATACGCAGTATTTT
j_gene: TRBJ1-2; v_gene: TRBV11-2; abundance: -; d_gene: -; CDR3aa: CASSSGVYGYTF; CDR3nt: TGTGCCAGCAGCTCAGGGGTTTATGGCTACACCTTC
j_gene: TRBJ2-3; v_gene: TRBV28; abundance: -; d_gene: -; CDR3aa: CASSLGGNTDTQYF; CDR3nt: TGTGCCAGCAGTTTAGGGGGGAACACAGATACGCAGTATTTT
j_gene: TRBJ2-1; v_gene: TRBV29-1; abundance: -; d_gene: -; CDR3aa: CSVNRYNEQFF; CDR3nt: TGCAGCGTTAACAGATACAATGAGCAGTTCTTC
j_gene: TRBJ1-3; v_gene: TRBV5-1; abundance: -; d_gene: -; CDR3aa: CASSSAGVGSGNTIYF; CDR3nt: TGCGCCAGCAGCTCTGCAGGGGTTGGCTCTGGAAACACCATATATTTT
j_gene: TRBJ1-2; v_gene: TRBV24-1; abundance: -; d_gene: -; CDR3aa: CATSDSRGNYGYTF; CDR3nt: TGTGCCACCAGTGATTCGAGGGGGAACTATGGCTACACCTTC
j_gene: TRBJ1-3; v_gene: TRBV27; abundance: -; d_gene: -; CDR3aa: CASKTSFSGNTIYF; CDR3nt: TGTGCCAGCAAGACTTCCTTCTCTGGAAACACCATATATTTT
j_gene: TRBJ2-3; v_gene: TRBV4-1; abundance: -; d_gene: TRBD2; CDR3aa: CASSQEGRDRGLAGSTDTQYF; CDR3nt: TGCGCCAGCAGCCAAGAAGGAAGGGACAGGGGACTAGCGGGTAGCACAGATACGCAGTATTTT
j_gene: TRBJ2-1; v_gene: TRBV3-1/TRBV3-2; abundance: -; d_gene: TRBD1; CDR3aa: CASSLGQGVLYNEQFF; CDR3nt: TGTGCCAGCAGCCTGGGACAGGGGGTCCTCTACAATGAGCAGTTCTTC
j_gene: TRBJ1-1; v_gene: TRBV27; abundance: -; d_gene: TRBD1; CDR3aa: CASSRPGQGVNTEAFF; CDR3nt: TGTGCCAGCAGCCGACCGGGACAGGGTGTTAACACTGAAGCTTTCTTT
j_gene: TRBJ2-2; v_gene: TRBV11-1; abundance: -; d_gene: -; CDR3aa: CASSFLDSRGTGELFF; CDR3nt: TGTGCCAGCAGCTTCCTGGACAGCCGAGGCACCGGGGAGCTGTTTTTT
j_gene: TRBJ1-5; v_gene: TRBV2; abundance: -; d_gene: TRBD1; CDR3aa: CASSGTGGDQPQHF; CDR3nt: TGTGCCTCTTCCGGGACAGGGGGCGATCAGCCCCAGCATTTT
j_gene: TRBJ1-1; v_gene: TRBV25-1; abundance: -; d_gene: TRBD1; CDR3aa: CASSESRGLSAEAFF; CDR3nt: TGTGCCAGCAGTGAATCAAGGGGGCTCTCGGCTGAAGCTTTCTTT
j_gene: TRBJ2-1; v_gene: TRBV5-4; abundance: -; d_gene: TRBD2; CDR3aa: CASSKGLIEQFF; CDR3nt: TGTGCCAGCAGCAAGGGACTAATCGAGCAGTTCTTC
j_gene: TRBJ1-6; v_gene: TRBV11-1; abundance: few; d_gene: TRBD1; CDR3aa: CASSRDRAVETLHF; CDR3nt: TGTGCCAGCAGCCGGGACAGGGCCGTAGAGACCCTCCACTTT
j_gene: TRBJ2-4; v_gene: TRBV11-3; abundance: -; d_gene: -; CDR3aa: CASSLDSGAKNIQYF; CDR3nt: TGTGCCAGCAGCTTAGATTCAGGGGCCAAAAACATTCAGTACTTC
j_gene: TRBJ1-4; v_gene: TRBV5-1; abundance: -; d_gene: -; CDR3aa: CASSLWGQISEKLFF; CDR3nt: TGCGCCAGCAGCTTATGGGGACAAATTAGCGAAAAACTGTTTTTT
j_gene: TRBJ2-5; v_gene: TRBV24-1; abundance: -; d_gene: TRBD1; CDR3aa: CATSDPGQGAGETQYF; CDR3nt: TGTGCCACCAGTGATCCAGGACAGGGGGCTGGGGAGACCCAGTACTTC
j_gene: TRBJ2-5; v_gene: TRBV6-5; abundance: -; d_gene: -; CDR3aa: CASSVAGNQETQYF; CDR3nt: TGTGCCAGCAGCGTTGCGGGAAACCAAGAGACCCAGTACTTC
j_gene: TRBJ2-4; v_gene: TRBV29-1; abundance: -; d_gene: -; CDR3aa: CSVAWAGEPIAKNIQYF; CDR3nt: TGCAGCGTCGCCTGGGCAGGGGAGCCTATAGCCAAAAACATTCAGTACTTC
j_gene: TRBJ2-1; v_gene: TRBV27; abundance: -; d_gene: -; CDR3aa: CASTFGGGSGDEQFF; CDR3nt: TGTGCCAGCACTTTCGGTGGGGGCAGTGGGGATGAGCAGTTCTTC
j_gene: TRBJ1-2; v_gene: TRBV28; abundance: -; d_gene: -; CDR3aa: CASSLSGYGYTF; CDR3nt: TGTGCCAGCAGTTTATCAGGGTATGGCTACACCTTC
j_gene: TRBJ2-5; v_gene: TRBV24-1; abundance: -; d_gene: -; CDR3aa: CATAAGETQYF; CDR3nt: TGTGCCACTGCGGCGGGGGAGACCCAGTACTTC
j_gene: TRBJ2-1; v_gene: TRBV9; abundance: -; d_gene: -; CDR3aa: CASSVSVANNEQFF; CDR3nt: TGTGCCAGCAGCGTATCGGTCGCCAACAATGAGCAGTTCTTC
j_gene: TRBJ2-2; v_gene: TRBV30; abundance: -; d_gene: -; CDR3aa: CAWSVGAVGGAGELFF; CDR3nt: TGTGCCTGGAGTGTAGGGGCGGTTGGTGGGGCCGGGGAGCTGTTTTTT